This TCR beta chain stems from a study of cytomegalovirus exposure and HLA in healthy donors. Whole-study results and caveats: Cytomegalovirus association was listed for 164 TCR beta chains.

V lost 4 bases, J lost 7 bases, and 7 bases stayed unmatched. The CDR3 sequence is 15 residues long. Germline CDR1 is SGHRS and CDR2 is YFSETQ. Regarding this clone: What it binds is not known.

Primers: 60 Vbeta forward and 13 Jbeta reverse. TCRdb keeps only in-frame clones here, not all; method: immunoSEQ multiplex PCR. Among roughly 170,000 clones listed, 76% were seen once. This TCR derives from a female donor in good health and CMV-seronegative. V and J are TRBV5-1 and TRBJ2-1, with TRBD2 matching over 11 bases. The sequenced material came from PBMCs. The CDR3, as DNA: TGCGCCAGCAGCCCCACTAGCGGGAGAATAAATGAGCAGTTCTTC. As protein: CASSPTSGRINEQFF.